This TCR beta chain was recovered during a study of shared T cell receptors in the human thymus. Generated by immunoSEQ multiplex PCR, the TCRdb table keeps only in-frame clones and is missing some. Here the sample spans hundreds of thousands of clones, approximately 80% being singletons. This sample also belongs to another study, concerning human thymus T cells. That paper adds: Corrective cardiac surgery supplied the resected thymus tissue. In thymic and blood repertoires alike, V and J usage looked biased. Related work found strong thymic repertoire overlap between unrelated individuals.

The receptor comes from a boy in the first two years of life with a congenital heart defect. Sequencing was done on a sample of thymocytes.

CDR3 amino acids: CATRASRGTGANVLTF. The DNA for the CDR3 is TGTGCCACCAGGGCCTCCAGGGGGACTGGGGCCAACGTCCTGACTTTC. J is TRBJ2-6 and V is TRBV15; the match to TRBD1 covers 7 bases. Germline loops: CDR1 LNHNV, CDR2 YYDKDF (reference sequence). This CDR3 is 16 amino acids long. V was clipped by 6 bases and J by 2 bases; unmatched bases: 7.